The clone carrying this T cell receptor (beta chain) has just a few counts. The antigen remains undetermined. The germline gene is not matched at one end of the junction; a read error may be the cause. Every participating donor contributed 7.5 to 10 milliliters of peripheral blood through a draw. The sample belongs to a study of blood T cells in healthy people across ages. General study results and limits: Roughly linear age-related decline in beta diversity appeared, significant by age approximately 40. Estimates of total diversity, which came from one million sequenced T cells, were considered to be underestimates.

Sample-barcoded 5' priming and a J-beta primer mix drove a second PCR of about 7 to 12 cycles. Each CDR3 protein is one row after TCRdb ran MiXCR on the 5' RACE reads. The table lists about 1.6 million distinct CDR3 sequences, about 31% of them singletons. Germline V gene sequence: CDR1 SGHRS, CDR2 YFSETQ. The length of the CDR3 is 13 residues. The genes are TRBV5-1 and TRBJ2-3, with D perhaps being TRBD1 or TRBD2 (5 bases each). The receptor's source is a woman aged 25 to 45 in good health. The sequenced sample was blood. The CDR3 region has the DNA TGCGCCAACAGCTCGACGAGGGGAGATACGCAGTATTTT. Encoded protein: CANSSTRGDTQYF. The full variable domain, in which reference TRBV5-1 and TRBJ2-3 provide the parts outside the CDR3, is KAGVTQTPRYLIKTRGQQVTLSCSPISGHRSVSWYQQTPGQGLQFLFEYFSETQRNKGNFPGRFSGRQFSNSRSEMNVSTLELGDSALYLCANSSTRGDTQYFGPGTRLTVL.